This paragraph covers one T cell receptor (beta chain) sequence. Its antigen target is currently unknown. Per-nucleotide qualities are absent, and no much larger clonotype sits a single base away. In Seattle, one collaborating source enrolled patients while the infection was active and tracked those patients longitudinally over the course of disease. The collaborating institutions used their own protocols to collect whole blood in K2EDTA tubes. For TCRbeta analysis, collaborators shipped samples in one of three forms: frozen whole blood, isolated PBMCs, or DNA extracted from either of those sample types. Trimming costs V 4 bases and J 2 bases, and their ends lie 13 bases apart. The germline V gene specifies SGDLS as CDR1 and YYNGEE as CDR2. From its cysteine to its phenylalanine, the CDR3 spans 15 amino acids. Just CDR3 DNA is preserved here, 45 bases in frame from base 1. TCRbeta CDR3 regions were amplified from genomic DNA by means of the immunoSEQ Assay, a bias-controlled multiplex PCR. From the authors' description of their analysis: The number of nucleated cells in each sample was estimated from the amplification of reference gene primers within the assay. To quantify the absolute abundance of each unique TCRbeta CDR3 rearrangement, sequence reads were collapsed and filtered. For each sample, productive Simpson clonality was calculated as the square root of Simpson's diversity index over productive rearrangements. The source is immuneACCESS, and TCRdb retained only in-frame sequences with V and J called. Part of the clones is not carried over; for the studies checked, unresolved V genes explain less than half of this, and the remainder is unexplained. V and J calls plus clone size are reproduced from that table; the DNA served to infer D and trimming. This sample lists over 150,000 clones; 85% to 90% were detected once. The ten largest make up just over 2.5% of the sample.

The data were taken from a study of blood T cell repertoires in COVID-19 (dated by TCRdb to 2020 to 2021). For the study in its entirety: Collaborator samples came from the United States, Italy and Spain and covered acute and convalescent phases of COVID-19. The material from the prospective study consisted of cDNA or gDNA derived from T cells, B-cell-depleted T cells, or PBMCs. Subjects who had been exposed to COVID-19, were actively infected with it, or had recovered from it provided the deeply sampled blood TCRbeta repertoires that made up the dataset. The repertoires were released in a freely available public database meant as a resource for research on the immune response to SARS-CoV-2. The samples were drawn from the first 160 participants of the ongoing ImmuneRACE study and from more than 1,000 subjects provided by 6 global collaborators. Sample metadata almost always included a de-identified subject ID, COVID-19 status, age in years and sex. HLA class I and class II types, where available, came from metadata supplied by the sample provider rather than from assay-based typing. Overall study results and their limits: The quantity of clinical and demographic metadata differed by source and by participant and was supplied without curation.

The material sequenced was peripheral blood. The TCR was taken from a woman of 80 years or more with COVID-19, enrolled during active disease. The rearrangement joined TRBV9 to TRBJ1-3; the D gene remains uncertain. The nucleotide sequence reads as follows: TGTGCCAGCAGCCCAATGGGAGGAGCTGGAAACACCATATATTTT. It codes for CASSPMGGAGNTIYF. Reference TRBV9 and TRBJ1-3 proteins supply the regions before and after the CDR3; the full variable domain is: DSGVTQTPKHLITATGQRVTLRCSPRSGDLSVYWYQQSLDQGLQFLIQYYNGEERAKGNILERFSAQQFPDLHSELNLSSLELGDSALYFCASSPMGGAGNTIYFGEGSWLTVV.